This T cell receptor beta chain appears in the sequencing data of a study of cytomegalovirus exposure and HLA in healthy donors. A single count supports this clone. The target antigen is unknown. Germline values: CDR1 SGHDT, CDR2 YYEEEE. This CDR3 region has 14 residues. Trimming removed 0 bases at V and 2 bases at J, with 6 bases between. Study-level results: Upon later analysis, TCR association rates were observed to vary by HLA locus, being highest for DRB1 and lowest for HLA-C.

The PCR had 60 Vbeta and 13 Jbeta primers. Only in-frame clones appear in the TCRdb table, and some are missing; sequencing was by immunoSEQ multiplex PCR. The sample records 100,000 to 150,000 clones, about three quarters being singletons. Sequencing used PBMCs. This rearrangement joins TRBV5-6 to TRBJ2-1; a possible D gene is TRBD2 (6 bases). This clonotype was obtained from a human donor in good health. In DNA form, the CDR3 reads TGTGCCAGCAGCTTGGGGGGGGCCTACAATGAGCAGTTCTTC. Protein: CASSLGGAYNEQFF.